These 3 T cell receptor beta chains share one sample of origin, sequenced in a study of CD8+CD57+ T cells in acquired aplastic anemia. Sequencing was done on patients that had shown CD8+CD57+ cell expansion by flow cytometry. Genomic DNA constituted the template upon which TCR beta VDJ and CDR3 profiling was performed. Using its own MiXCR run on the reads, TCRdb lists one record per CDR3 protein. The top ten clones hold roughly 1.2% of a sample with approximately 300,000 distinct CDR3 sequences, about three fifths of them seen once. What was sequenced was sorted CD4+, CD8+, or CD8+CD57+ T cells (not recorded which) from PBMCs. Receptors originate from a human donor with aplastic anemia.

This clonotype was observed a handful of times. The CDR3 sequence: CASSYREGTDTQYF. The CDR3 DNA reads TGTGCCAGCAGTTACAGGGAGGGCACAGATACGCAGTATTTT. The rearrangement joins TRBV6-5 to TRBJ2-3; possible D gene TRBD2, 6 bases. Germline CDR1 and CDR2: MNHEY and SVGAGI. Trimming stripped 2 bases from V and 1 base from J, with 7 bases between. The CDR3 consists of 14 residues.

This clonotype was counted a single time. The gene calls are TRBV29-1 and TRBJ2-7; TRBD2 matches at 8 bases. The CDR3 contains 14 residues. V lost 6 bases, J lost 0 bases, and 7 bases stayed unmatched. Per germline, CDR1 SQVTM and CDR2 ANQGSEA. The CDR3 loop is CSVNLGTSSYEQYF. CDR3 sequence (DNA): TGCAGCGTCAACCTCGGGACTAGCTCCTACGAGCAGTACTTC.

This clonotype was seen many times. The rearrangement links TRBV19 to TRBJ2-1, with 10 nucleotides matching TRBD1. This CDR3 spans 15 amino acids. Germline V gene data show CDR1 as LNHDA and CDR2 as SQIVND (reference sequence). The J segment lost 10 bases and the V segment lost 9 bases, leaving 15 bases of the junction unmatched. This chain's CDR3 is CASRPLTGTGVEQFF. The DNA for the CDR3 is TGTGCCAGCCGCCCTCTAACCGGGACAGGGGTCGAGCAGTTCTTC.